This paragraph covers one TCR beta chain sequence. The antigen it recognizes is unknown. It has no much larger one-base neighbor in the sample; base qualities were not kept. This sample was taken from a study of CD8+ T cells in alopecia areata (dated by TCRdb to the late 2010s). At the level of the whole study: High-throughput TCRbeta sequencing was used to examine T cell clonal expansion in alopecia areata in both the C3H/HeJ mouse model and human patients. Scalp tissue and sorted CD4+ and CD8+ peripheral blood T cells from patchy and totalis/universalis alopecia areata patients and from healthy controls were covered by human TCRbeta sequencing. Scalp clonality was compared among normal scalp (n=4), patchy alopecia areata scalp (n=8), and alopecia totalis/universalis scalp (n=8). RNA was extracted with the PAXgene miRNA kit for fixed scalp, the miRNeasy kit for PBMCs, and the RNeasy kit for mouse skin. TCRbeta CDR3 regions were amplified by immunoSEQ multiplex PCR with 35 Vbeta forward and 13 Jbeta reverse primers. Overall study results and their limits: Compared with normal scalp, lesional scalp had higher clonality and more expanded CD8+ clones, particularly in alopecia totalis/universalis, a pattern that suggests antigenic drive. Scalp TCR repertoire analysis is complicated because resident alphabeta T cells in normal human skin are also sequenced, whereas mouse skin is dominated by gammadelta T cells. Compared with mice, TCR sequences shared between patients were less clear, possibly partly because of HLA diversity across the patient population.

PBMCs were isolated by density centrifugation and stained for CD3, CD4 and CD8, after which CD4+ and CD8+ T cells were sorted on a FACSAria. Unaffected controls provided scalp biopsies and blood samples. The CDR3 has 14 amino acids, counting the end cysteine and phenylalanine. Solely the CDR3 DNA is kept, with 42 bases framed from the first base. The germline V gene (reference sequence) yields GTSNPN for CDR1 and SVGIG for CDR2. V lost 1 base and J lost 4 bases, and the count of bases not matched to a germline gene is 6. Library preparation was by the immunoSEQ multiplex PCR assay. RNA was extracted from all samples and reverse transcribed into cDNA, which served as template for TCR sequencing. SuperScript III was used to make first-strand cDNA, primed with a 2:1 mix of oligo-dT and random hexamers. Amplification bias was assessed with a synthetic immune receptor repertoire, and residual bias was removed computationally. As for the original processing: Raw reads were preprocessed to remove errors, and CDR3 was defined by IMGT conventions from the conserved cysteine to phenylalanine. Clonality was calculated as 1 minus Shannon entropy normalized by log2 of the number of productive unique TCRs. Scalp TCRbeta sequences were cross-referenced with sorted blood CD4 and CD8 repertoires so that the CD4 or CD8 identity of scalp clones could be inferred. Not all clones reach the TCRdb copy of this immuneACCESS table, which keeps in-frame sequences only. Checked studies attribute under half of the gap to unresolved V genes and leave the rest unexplained. V, J and clone size derive from that table, while D and trimming were established from the DNA sequence. For this sample there are some 180,000 clones; about 61% appear just once. Approximately 4.9% of the sample is in the top ten clones.

The sequence was obtained from a human donor in good health. The source material was CD8+ T cells sorted from blood. The chain employs TRBV30 and TRBJ2-7; 8 junctional bases match TRBD1. The nucleotide sequence is TGTGCCTGGAGTGCCTCGGACAGGGTTTACGAGCAGTACTTC. It is translated as CAWSASDRVYEQYF.